This T cell receptor beta chain was profiled in a study of shared clonotypes between healthy human individuals. The method was immunoSEQ multiplex PCR; TCRdb's version includes in-frame clones alone and lacks a portion of them. The table includes roughly 200,000 clones, 66% detected once. V was trimmed by 2 bases and J by 8 bases, leaving 10 bases between them. The CDR3 has 13 amino acids. From germline, CDR1 is SGHTA and CDR2 FQGNSA. About this clone: Other DNA variants within this sample encode the same CDR3.

Only Caucasian adults living in Nashville, Tennessee made up the donor group. The chain couples TRBV7-2 to TRBJ2-1, with D unclear. Sequencing was performed on memory CD4+ T cells sorted from blood. Subset noted: CD45RA-negative fraction. This receptor was taken from a man in his thirties or forties in good health. The CDR3 DNA reads as TGTGCCAGCAGCTTAAGTCGCGTCGATGAGCAGTTCTTC. This sequence encodes CASSLSRVDEQFF. Together with reference TRBV7-2 and TRBJ2-1, the CDR3 gives the full variable domain: GAGVSQSPSNKVTEKGKDVELRCDPISGHTALYWYRQSLGQGLEFLIYFQGNSAPDKSGLPSDRFSAERTGGSVSTLTIQRTQQEDSAVYLCASSLSRVDEQFFGPGTRLTVL.